This T cell receptor (beta chain) was identified during a study of T-cell memory formation after mild COVID-19. Study in general: Largely, the TCR clusters proved donor specific. Study-level points and caveats: Later expanders leaned CD4+, whereas day 15 to 85 contracting clones were balanced CD4/CD8.

TCRdb analysed the 5' RACE reads with MiXCR anew, one entry per CDR3 protein. The sample holds about 430,000 distinct CDR3 sequences, approximately 25% seen once. This clonotype was observed a few times. The antigen remains unidentified. Germline V gives CDR1 ENHRY, CDR2 SYGVKD. This CDR3 contains 16 residues. Trimming cost V 2 bases and J 2 bases, with 15 bases left between them. Sequenced material: PBMCs or a T cell subset sorted from them (not recorded which). This chain uses TRBV10-3 with TRBJ2-5; tentatively, D is TRBD2 (5 bases). The receptor comes from an adult woman who had mild COVID-19 (a few samples of this study predate the infection). Cell type and time point are not known. In DNA form, the CDR3 reads TGTGCCATCAGTGAGGGCCGGTCTAGCTCACAAGAGACCCAGTACTTC. Amino acids: CAISEGRSSSQETQYF.